The 32 T cell receptor beta chains in this list originate from one sample, sequenced in a study of T cell responses to AZD1222 COVID-19 vaccine. Profiling relied on immunoSEQ multiplex PCR, and the TCRdb table lists in-frame clones only, not all of them. The table shows over 150,000 clones, with about nine tenths occurring only once. The sample in question was peripheral blood, obtained on day 0 of AZD1222 vaccination. The receptors originated from an adult in good health.

In nucleotides, the CDR3 is TGTGCCTGGAGTGGGGGACAGGTGAGACCTGAAGCTTTCTTT. Translated: CAWSGGQVRPEAFF. The genes are TRBV30 and TRBJ1-1, with 8 positions matching TRBD1. Germline loops: CDR1 GTSNPN, CDR2 SVGIG (reference sequence). The CDR3 runs 14 residues. V trimming: 1 base; J trimming: 6 bases; junction bases outside the gene matches: 7.

The CDR3 DNA reads TGTGCCAGCACCTTGACTAGCGGGGCCACAGATACGCAGTATTTT. Its protein product is CASTLTSGATDTQYF. V and J are TRBV7-2 and TRBJ2-3; the match to TRBD2 covers 11 bases. The length of the CDR3 is 15 residues. Germline trimming cut 7 bases from V and 2 bases from J; bases unmatched to any gene: 5. Germline V gives CDR1 SGHTA, CDR2 FQGNSA.

As DNA, the CDR3 is TGTGCCAGCTCACCACCCTCCCAGGGTTCTATGGACATTCAGTACTTC. This gives the protein CASSPPSQGSMDIQYF. V is TRBV18 and J is TRBJ2-4; D is possibly TRBD1 (5 bases). V was clipped by 0 bases and J by 8 bases, with 17 bases between them. The CDR3 has 16 residues. Per germline, CDR1 KGHSH and CDR2 LQKENI.

The chain couples TRBV2 to TRBJ2-3, with D tentatively TRBD1 (6 bases). Germline lookup yields CDR1 SNHLY and CDR2 FYNNEI. The ends were cut back, 4 bases at V and 4 bases at J, with 12 bases in the middle. This CDR3 has 14 amino acids. The CDR3 DNA sequence: TGTGCCAGCAGTGCGGGCAGGGGAGCAGATACGCAGTATTTT. Protein product: CASSAGRGADTQYF.

The chain joins TRBV21-1 to TRBJ2-7; the table assigns TRBD1, which was not confirmed against the DNA. TRBV21-1 is marked as a pseudogene. The CDR3 extends over 14 amino acids. In DNA form, the CDR3 reads TGTGCCAGCAGCAAAGCGGTCAGGTCCTACGAGCAGTACTTC. Translating it yields CASSKAVRSYEQYF.

The chain couples TRBV7-2 to TRBJ2-5; D may be TRBD1 or TRBD2 (5 bases each). The CDR3 length is 13 residues. Trimming shortened V by 10 bases and J by 4 bases, and 16 bases separated the two germline ends. CDR1 is SGHTA and CDR2 is FQGNSA in the germline V gene. CDR3 nucleotide sequence: TGTGCCACTGGGACCCCTATGGGAGAGACCCAGTACTTC. As protein: CATGTPMGETQYF.

V is TRBV6-5 and J is TRBJ2-7; 7 bases are a match to TRBD2. The CDR3 spans 14 residues. Losses at the gene ends were 7 bases for V and 1 base for J; bases not matched to a gene: 7. The germline CDR1 and CDR2 sequences are MNHEY and SVGAGI. CDR3: CASILWGGSYEQYF. The CDR3 nucleotides are TGTGCCAGCATCTTATGGGGGGGGTCCTACGAGCAGTACTTC.

The chain joins TRBV10-1 to TRBJ2-7; possibly TRBD1 for D (7 bases). Trimming removed 8 bases at V and 7 bases at J, with 24 bases between. The CDR3 is 15 residues long. The germline CDR1 and CDR2 sequences are WNHNN and SYGVQD (reference sequence). CDR3 sequence (DNA): TGCGCCAGCGCCGGGACAGACCCCCCGGCGGGGGAGCAGTACTTC. This codes for CASAGTDPPAGEQYF.

The rearrangement joins TRBV7-9 to TRBJ2-3; TRBD2 matches 11 bases. The CDR3 contains 18 residues. Losses at the gene ends were 3 bases for V and 2 bases for J; bases not matched to a gene: 10. Germline V gene lookup returns CDR1 SEHNR and CDR2 FQNEAQ (reference sequence). Here the CDR3 reads CASSFRFGTSGTTDTQYF. CDR3 sequence (DNA): TGTGCCAGCAGCTTTCGGTTCGGGACTAGCGGTACCACAGATACGCAGTATTTT.

The V gene is TRBV4-3, the J gene TRBJ1-1; 7 bases line up with TRBD1. This CDR3 has 16 amino acids. The trim removed 0 bases at V and 11 bases at J, leaving 15 bases unmatched. In germline, CDR1 is LGHNA, CDR2 YSLEER. CDR3: CASSQDLVGTATWAFF. CDR3 nucleotide sequence: TGCGCCAGCAGCCAAGATCTTGTGGGGACAGCGACGTGGGCTTTCTTT.

The chain combines TRBV6-2 or TRBV6-3 with TRBJ2-7; 7 bases fit TRBD1. The CDR3 is 14 amino acids. After removal of 6 bases from V and 2 bases from J, the junction contained 7 bases not matched to a gene. Germline CDR1 is MNHEY and CDR2 is SVGEGT. As DNA, the CDR3 is TGTGCCAGCAGCCTACAGGGGCGACCCTACGAGCAGTACTTC. It specifies CASSLQGRPYEQYF.

The CDR3 is CSASGTGYGYTF. The CDR3 DNA reads as TGCAGTGCTAGTGGGACAGGCTATGGCTACACCTTC. This rearrangement joins TRBV20-1 to TRBJ1-2, with 8 bases that match TRBD1. CDR3 length: 12 amino acids. Germline V gene data show CDR1 as DFQATT and CDR2 as SNEGSKA (reference sequence). Losses at the gene ends were 3 bases for V and 4 bases for J; bases not matched to a gene: 1.

This chain links TRBV2 with TRBJ1-1; tentatively, D is TRBD1 (6 bases). This CDR3 spans 14 amino acids. V gave up 6 bases and J gave up 5 bases, with 16 bases separating them. Per germline, CDR1 SNHLY and CDR2 FYNNEI. Here the CDR3 reads CASSKTGIDTEAFF. DNA for the CDR3: TGTGCCAGCAGCAAAACAGGGATCGATACTGAAGCTTTCTTT.

J is TRBJ1-1 and V is TRBV27, with D hard to call. This CDR3 contains 14 residues. With 1 base removed from V and 3 bases from J, the gap between germline ends came to 9 bases. The germline CDR1 and CDR2 sequences are MNHEY and SMNVEV (reference sequence). CDR3 coding DNA: TGTGCCAGCAGTTTATTCCCTATAGACACTGAAGCTTTCTTT. Its protein product is CASSLFPIDTEAFF.

The chain carries TRBV10-3 and TRBJ1-5; TRBD1 might be the D (6 bases). Trimming removed 11 bases at V and 2 bases at J, with 19 bases between. Germline V gene lookup returns CDR1 ENHRY and CDR2 SYGVKD. The CDR3 covers 15 residues. As DNA, the CDR3 is TGTGCCGCCGTGTCGTCTTCAGGGGGCAATCAGCCCCAGCATTTT. Protein product: CAAVSSSGGNQPQHF.

V gene TRBV18 combines with J gene TRBJ2-3; D call uncertain. This CDR3 is 12 amino acids long. The ends were cut back, 3 bases at V and 6 bases at J, with 7 bases in the middle. CDR1 is KGHSH and CDR2 is LQKENI in the germline V gene. CDR3 bases: TGTGCCAGCTCACCCAAAGGGGATACGCAGTATTTT. Translation gives CASSPKGDTQYF.

The V and J genes are TRBV5-1 and TRBJ1-4; the match to TRBD1 covers 8 bases. CDR3 size: 16 residues. V lost 3 bases, J lost 4 bases, and 8 bases stayed unmatched. Germline-derived CDR1 and CDR2 are SGHRS and YFSETQ. CDR3 bases: TGCGCCAGCAGCTCCGACAGGGGTGAGGGTAATGAAAAACTGTTTTTT. This codes for CASSSDRGEGNEKLFF.

The rearrangement links TRBV27 to TRBJ2-7; D is perhaps TRBD1 (5 bases). Germline-derived CDR1 and CDR2 are MNHEY and SMNVEV (reference sequence). This CDR3 has 15 residues. V shed 4 bases and J shed 1 base, with 14 bases lying between them. The CDR3 loop is CASSSSDTRSYEQYF. CDR3 nucleotides: TGTGCCAGCAGTTCATCGGACACCCGGTCCTACGAGCAGTACTTC.

The chain uses TRBV6-5 and TRBJ1-1, with D possibly matching TRBD1 (5 bases). Germline values: CDR1 MNHEY, CDR2 SVGAGI. The CDR3 extends over 14 amino acids. V lost 6 bases and J 4 bases, leaving 15 bases between the germline ends. The CDR3 reads CASSPAGVGTEAFF. CDR3 sequence (DNA): TGTGCCAGCAGCCCGGCGGGGGTTGGCACTGAAGCTTTCTTT.

The chain is built from TRBV9 and TRBJ2-7, with unresolved D. V was trimmed by 2 bases and J by 6 bases, leaving 15 bases between them. CDR3 size: 14 residues. Germline CDR1 is SGDLS and CDR2 is YYNGEE. The CDR3 reads CASSVHMASGEQYF. Here the CDR3 DNA reads TGTGCCAGCAGCGTCCACATGGCATCGGGCGAGCAGTACTTC.

The chain recombines TRBV6-5 with TRBJ2-7, with 10 bases that match TRBD1. This CDR3 spans 13 amino acids. V trimming: 7 bases; J trimming: 2 bases; junction bases outside the gene matches: 2. The germline V gene encodes CDR1 MNHEY and CDR2 SVGAGI. CDR3 bases: TGTGCCAGCACCGGGACAGGGGCCTACGAGCAGTACTTC. The encoded protein is CASTGTGAYEQYF.

The chain recombines TRBV6-5 with TRBJ2-1, with 8 bases that match TRBD2. The germline V gene has CDR1 MNHEY and CDR2 SVGAGI. With 8 bases clipped from V and 8 bases from J, the junction kept 2 bases outside the gene matches. The CDR3 is 11 residues long. This chain's CDR3 is CASPGGDEQFF. The DNA for the CDR3 is TGTGCCAGCCCCGGGGGGGATGAGCAGTTCTTC.

A note on this clone: The identical CDR3 is also encoded by other nucleotide sequences in the sample. The chain recombines TRBV29-1 with TRBJ2-7; 7 bases are shared with TRBD1. Looked up from germline, CDR1 is SQVTM and CDR2 is ANQGSEA. This CDR3 comprises 12 residues. V shed 4 bases, J shed 3 bases, and the junction held 3 bases outside the gene matches. DNA for the CDR3: TGCAGCGTTGGACAGGGTAGCTACGAGCAGTACTTC. It encodes CSVGQGSYEQYF.

This clone was seen once. The genes are TRBV6-1 and TRBJ1-2, with D possibly TRBD1 on 5 matching bases. Looked up from germline, CDR1 is MNHNS and CDR2 is SASEGT. The CDR3 has 16 amino acids. With 2 bases removed from V and 4 bases from J, the gap between germline ends came to 17 bases. The CDR3 sequence: CASSENSWGSIYGYTF. CDR3 nucleotide sequence: TGTGCCAGCAGTGAAAATAGCTGGGGCAGCATCTATGGCTACACCTTC.

J is TRBJ1-1 and V is TRBV4-3, with TRBD1 matching 9 bases. Germline assignment: CDR1 LGHNA and CDR2 YSLEER. The CDR3 has 16 amino acids. Unmatched junction bases numbered 4, after V lost 0 bases and J lost 2 bases. Written as DNA, the CDR3 is TGCGCCAGCAGCCAAGACCTGACAGGGGGTAACACTGAAGCTTTCTTT. It translates to CASSQDLTGGNTEAFF.

The chain combines TRBV28 with TRBJ1-2; perhaps TRBD1 as D (5 bases). This CDR3 region has 15 residues. Trimming cost V 3 bases and J 3 bases, with 14 bases left between them. Germline V lookup: CDR1 MDHEN, CDR2 SYDVKM. DNA for the CDR3: TGTGCCAGCAGTTTGGGGGGGGTTAGAGACTATGGCTACACCTTC. This encodes CASSLGGVRDYGYTF.

V is TRBV5-5 and J is TRBJ1-2; 7 bases map to TRBD1. This CDR3 has 15 amino acids. Per the germline V gene, CDR1 is SGHKS and CDR2 is YYEKEE (reference sequence). V was pared by 4 bases and J by 2 bases, with 8 bases of the junction left unmatched. The CDR3 DNA reads TGTGCCAGCAGCCTGGGAGGGACAGCAAACTATGGCTACACCTTC. Translating gives CASSLGGTANYGYTF. Full variable domain (outside the CDR3, taken from reference TRBV5-5 and TRBJ1-2): DAGVTQSPTHLIKTRGQQVTLRCSPISGHKSVSWYQQVLGQGPQFIFQYYEKEERGRGNFPDRFSARQFPNYSSELNVNALLLGDSALYLCASSLGGTANYGYTFGSGTRLTVV.

Remarks on this clone: Other DNA sequences in this specimen translate into the identical CDR3. The rearrangement links TRBV7-2 to TRBJ2-2; D is unclear. V shed 1 base and J shed 8 bases, with 5 bases lying between them. Germline values: CDR1 SGHTA, CDR2 FQGNSA. The CDR3 has 12 residues. As DNA, the CDR3 is TGTGCCAGCAGCTTAGTCCCGGGGGAGCTGTTTTTT. Translation gives CASSLVPGELFF.

This chain joins TRBV6-6 and TRBJ2-5, with 8 bases that match TRBD1. Germline CDR1 reads MNHNY; CDR2 reads SVGAGI (reference sequence). Trimming removed 7 bases from V and 5 bases from J; junction bases left unmatched: 3. CDR3 length: 12 residues. The CDR3 DNA reads as TGTGCCAGCACAGGGGGCAGGGAGACCCAGTACTTC. As protein: CASTGGRETQYF.

J is TRBJ1-3 and V is TRBV7-2; TRBD1 is a possible D gene (5 bases). This CDR3 is 14 amino acids long. V lost 4 bases and J 4 bases, leaving 11 bases between the germline ends. The V gene's germline CDR1 is SGHTA and CDR2 FQGNSA. The CDR3 here is CASSYGRGGNTIYF. CDR3 DNA: TGTGCCAGCAGCTACGGGAGGGGAGGAAACACCATATATTTT.

The chain carries TRBV24-1 and TRBJ2-3; possible D gene TRBD1, 6 bases. Germline CDR1 KGHDR, CDR2 SFDVKD. CDR3 length: 15 amino acids. The V end was cut by 2 bases, the J end by 3 bases, with 11 bases between. CDR3 amino acids: CATSDSARGTDTQYF. CDR3 sequence (DNA): TGTGCCACCAGTGATTCGGCCAGGGGTACAGATACGCAGTATTTT.

This clone was counted once. The chain uses TRBV16 and TRBJ1-4; maybe TRBD1 (6 bases). The germline V gene encodes CDR1 KGHSY and CDR2 FQNENV. This CDR3 spans 14 amino acids. V was cut by 6 bases and J by 6 bases, with 14 bases left in between. The CDR3 loop is CASSSNRADEKLFF. The CDR3 DNA is TGTGCCAGCAGTTCCAACAGGGCGGATGAAAAACTGTTTTTT.